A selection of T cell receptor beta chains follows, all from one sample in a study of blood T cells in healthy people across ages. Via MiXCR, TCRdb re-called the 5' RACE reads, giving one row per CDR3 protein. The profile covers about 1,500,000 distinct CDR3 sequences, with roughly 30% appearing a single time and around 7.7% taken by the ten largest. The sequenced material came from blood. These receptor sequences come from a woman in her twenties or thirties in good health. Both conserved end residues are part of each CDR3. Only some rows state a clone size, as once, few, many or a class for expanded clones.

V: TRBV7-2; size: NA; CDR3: CASSDRTSGNEQYF
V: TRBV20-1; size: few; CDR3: CSAKDQISYEQYF
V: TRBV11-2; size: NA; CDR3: CASGPWDSLNEQFF
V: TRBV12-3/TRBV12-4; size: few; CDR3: CASSSNSRVFSEQFF
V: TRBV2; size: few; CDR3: CASSASGREAFF
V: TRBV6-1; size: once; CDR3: CASSELASGGAYTQYF
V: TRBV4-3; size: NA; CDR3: CASSQESQAGSTDTQYF
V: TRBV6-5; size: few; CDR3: CASSDSGGGKFGYTF
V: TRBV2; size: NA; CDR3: CASSEAVLATNGYTF
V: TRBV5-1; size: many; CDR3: CASSLTGQNQETQYF
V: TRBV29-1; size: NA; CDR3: CSVEDAGRGGWRTDTQYF
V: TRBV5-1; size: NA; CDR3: CASSIRTGMNTEAFF
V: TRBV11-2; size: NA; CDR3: CATRGRRAKNIQYF
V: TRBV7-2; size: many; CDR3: CASSRPDGRGYGYTF
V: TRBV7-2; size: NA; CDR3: CASSYPASPQLGEKLFF
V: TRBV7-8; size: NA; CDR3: CASSPSLAGESYEQFF
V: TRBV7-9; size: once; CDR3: CACSSTGLAWGEQFF
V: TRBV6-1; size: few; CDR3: CASSDLRRDEKLFF
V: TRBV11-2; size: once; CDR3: CASSQTSGNSYNEQFF
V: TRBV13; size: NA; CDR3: CASSPLTGGDNNEQFF
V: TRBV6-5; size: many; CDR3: CASRRTQFSGYTF
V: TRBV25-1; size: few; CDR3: CASSPSAVETQYF
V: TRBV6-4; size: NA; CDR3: CASQNYEQYF
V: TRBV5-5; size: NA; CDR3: CASSPDTNEQFF
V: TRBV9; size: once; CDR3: CASSNRDRGPEQFF